These T cell receptor beta chains were read from a single sample in a study of T cell changes during pregnancy in multiple sclerosis. Clones were sequenced by immunoSEQ multiplex PCR, and TCRdb holds only the in-frame ones, with some missing. The sample includes around 100,000 clones, roughly nine tenths of them seen just once. The source was peripheral blood, collected after pregnancy. The receptors were gathered from a female donor with multiple sclerosis, enrolled in a pregnancy study. Both conserved end residues are part of each CDR3. D genes are given only for firm matches. Clone size is not always given. Where it is, it says once, few, many or a class for expanded clones.

CASSEAPHRPQHF	TGTGCCAGCAGTGAGGCACCCCATCGACCCCAGCATTTT	TRBV6-1	TRBJ1-5	.	.
CASSYGDSEQYF	TGTGCCAGCAGCTATGGGGACTCCGAGCAGTACTTC	TRBV7-8	TRBJ2-7	.	.
CASSLKLADTGELFF	TGTGCCAGCAGCTTAAAACTAGCGGACACCGGGGAGCTGTTTTTT	TRBV13	TRBJ2-2	.	TRBD2
CASSSGRGYTDTQYF	TGTGCCAGCAGTTCGGGCAGGGGGTACACAGATACGCAGTATTTT	TRBV6-6	TRBJ2-3	.	TRBD1
CASSLGTGGATQHF	TGCGCCAGCAGCTTGGGGACAGGGGGCGCGACCCAGCATTTT	TRBV5-1	TRBJ1-5	once	TRBD1
CASSERGGSGANVLTF	TGTGCCAGCAGTGAAAGGGGGGGCTCTGGGGCCAACGTCCTGACTTTC	TRBV6-1	TRBJ2-6	.	.
CASSFLGQQANYGYTF	TGTGCCAGCAGTTTCTTGGGACAGCAAGCTAACTATGGCTACACCTTC	TRBV27	TRBJ1-2	.	TRBD1
CASSGLGDGYTF	TGTGCCTCCTCGGGACTCGGGGATGGCTACACCTTC	TRBV28	TRBJ1-2	.	.
CASRPSLNTEAFF	TGTGCCAGCAGGCCGAGCTTGAACACTGAAGCTTTCTTT	TRBV2	TRBJ1-1	once	.
CASSPWPGAYEQYF	TGTGCCAGCAGTCCTTGGCCGGGTGCCTACGAGCAGTACTTC	TRBV27	TRBJ2-7	.	.
CASSSGLGKAYNEQFF	TGTGCCAGCAGCTCCGGACTAGGGAAGGCCTACAATGAGCAGTTCTTC	TRBV9	TRBJ2-1	.	TRBD2
CASSPGTSGSSDTQYF	TGTGCCAGCTCCCCCGGGACTAGCGGGAGCTCAGATACGCAGTATTTT	TRBV18	TRBJ2-3	.	TRBD2
CASSPRRTGPGETQYF	TGTGCCAGCTCCCCGCGGCGGACAGGGCCTGGGGAGACCCAGTACTTC	TRBV18	TRBJ2-5	.	TRBD1
CASSGRGGDAEAFF	TGTGCCAGCAGCGGTCGGGGGGGGGACGCTGAAGCTTTCTTT	TRBV7-9	TRBJ1-1	.	.
CASSALLGGNTEAFF	TGTGCCAGCAGCGCGCTACTCGGGGGGAATACTGAAGCTTTCTTT	TRBV7-2	TRBJ1-1	.	.